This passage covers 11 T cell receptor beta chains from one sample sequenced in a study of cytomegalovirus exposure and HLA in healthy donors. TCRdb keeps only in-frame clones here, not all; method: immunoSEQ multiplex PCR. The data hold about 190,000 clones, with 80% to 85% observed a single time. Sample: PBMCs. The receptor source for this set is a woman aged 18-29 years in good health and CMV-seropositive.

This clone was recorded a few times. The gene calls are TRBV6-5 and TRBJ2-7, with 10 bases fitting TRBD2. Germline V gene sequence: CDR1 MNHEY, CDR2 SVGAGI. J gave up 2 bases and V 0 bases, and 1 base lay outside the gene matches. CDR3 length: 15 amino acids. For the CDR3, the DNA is TGTGCCAGCAGTTACTCCAGCGGGGGGGCCTACGAGCAGTACTTC. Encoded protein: CASSYSSGGAYEQYF.

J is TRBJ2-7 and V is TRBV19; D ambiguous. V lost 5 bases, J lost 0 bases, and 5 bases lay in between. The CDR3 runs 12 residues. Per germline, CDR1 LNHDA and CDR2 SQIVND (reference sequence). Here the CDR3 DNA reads TGTGCCAGTAGTTCGGGCTCCTACGAGCAGTACTTC. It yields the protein CASSSGSYEQYF.

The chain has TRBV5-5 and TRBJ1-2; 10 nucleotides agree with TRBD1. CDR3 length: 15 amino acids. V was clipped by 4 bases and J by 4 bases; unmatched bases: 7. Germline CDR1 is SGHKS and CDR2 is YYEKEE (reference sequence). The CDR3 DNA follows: TGTGCCAGCAGCCCGGGGACAGGGGAGATCTATGGCTACACCTTC. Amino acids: CASSPGTGEIYGYTF.

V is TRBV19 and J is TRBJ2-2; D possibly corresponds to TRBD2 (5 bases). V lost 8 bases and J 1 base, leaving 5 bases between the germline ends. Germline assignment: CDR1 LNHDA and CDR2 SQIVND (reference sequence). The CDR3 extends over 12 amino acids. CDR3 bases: TGTGCCAGTCGGGGGAACACCGGGGAGCTGTTTTTT. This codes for CASRGNTGELFF.

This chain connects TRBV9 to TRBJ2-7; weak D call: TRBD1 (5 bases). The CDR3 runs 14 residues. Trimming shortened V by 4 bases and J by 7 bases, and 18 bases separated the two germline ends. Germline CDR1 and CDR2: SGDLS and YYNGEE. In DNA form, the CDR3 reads TGTGCCAGCAGCACAGGAACAGGAATCTGGGAGCAGTACTTC. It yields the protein CASSTGTGIWEQYF.

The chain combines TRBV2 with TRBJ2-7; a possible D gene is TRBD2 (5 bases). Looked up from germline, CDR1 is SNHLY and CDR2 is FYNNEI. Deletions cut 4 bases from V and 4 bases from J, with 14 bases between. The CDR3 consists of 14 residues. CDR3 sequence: CASSVAPGGYEQYF. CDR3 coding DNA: TGTGCCAGCAGTGTGGCCCCAGGAGGATACGAGCAGTACTTC. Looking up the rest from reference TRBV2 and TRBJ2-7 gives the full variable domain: EPEVTQTPSHQVTQMGQEVILRCVPISNHLYFYWYRQILGQKVEFLVSFYNNEISEKSEIFDDQFSVERPDGSNFTLKIRSTKLEDSAMYFCASSVAPGGYEQYFGPGTRLTVT.

The CDR3 sequence: CASSEASLETQYF. The CDR3 DNA reads TGTGCCAGCAGCGAGGCTAGCTTGGAGACCCAGTACTTC. The genes are TRBV9 and TRBJ2-5, with D perhaps matching TRBD2 (5 bases). This CDR3 region has 13 residues. The germline V and J ends were trimmed by 3 bases and 5 bases, with 11 bases remaining between them. The germline V gene has CDR1 SGDLS and CDR2 YYNGEE.

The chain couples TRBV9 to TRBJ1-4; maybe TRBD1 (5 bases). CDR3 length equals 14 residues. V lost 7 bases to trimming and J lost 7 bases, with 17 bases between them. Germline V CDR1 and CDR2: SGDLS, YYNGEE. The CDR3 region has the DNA TGTGCCAGCGGAGGACATGTCGGGGGTGAAAAACTGTTTTTT. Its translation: CASGGHVGGEKLFF.

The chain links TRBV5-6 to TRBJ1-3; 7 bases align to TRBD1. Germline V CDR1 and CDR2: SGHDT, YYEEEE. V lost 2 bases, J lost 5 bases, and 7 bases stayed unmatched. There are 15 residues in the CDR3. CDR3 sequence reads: CASSLRTGGRNTIYF. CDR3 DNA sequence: TGTGCCAGCAGCTTAAGGACAGGCGGGCGAAACACCATATATTTT.

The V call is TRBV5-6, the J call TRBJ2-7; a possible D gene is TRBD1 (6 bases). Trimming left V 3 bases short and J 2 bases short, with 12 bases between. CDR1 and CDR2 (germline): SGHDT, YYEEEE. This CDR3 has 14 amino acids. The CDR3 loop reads CASSYRELPYEQYF. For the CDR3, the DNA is TGTGCCAGCAGCTACAGGGAGTTGCCCTACGAGCAGTACTTC.

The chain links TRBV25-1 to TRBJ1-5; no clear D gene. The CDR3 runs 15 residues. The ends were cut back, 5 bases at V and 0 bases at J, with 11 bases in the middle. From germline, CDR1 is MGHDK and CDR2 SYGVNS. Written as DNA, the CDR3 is TGTGCCAGCAGTAATGCCGGTAATAGCAATCAGCCCCAGCATTTT. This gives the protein CASSNAGNSNQPQHF.